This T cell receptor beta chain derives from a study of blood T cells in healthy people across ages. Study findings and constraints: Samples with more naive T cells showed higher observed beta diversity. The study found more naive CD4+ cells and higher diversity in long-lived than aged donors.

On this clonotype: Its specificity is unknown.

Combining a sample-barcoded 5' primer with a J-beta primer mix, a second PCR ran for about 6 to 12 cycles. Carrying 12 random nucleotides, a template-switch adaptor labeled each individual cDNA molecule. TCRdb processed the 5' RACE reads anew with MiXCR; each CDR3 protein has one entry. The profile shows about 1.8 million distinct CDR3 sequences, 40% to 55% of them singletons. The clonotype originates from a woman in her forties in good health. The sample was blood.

The CDR3 reads CASSYQGWKTDTQYF. The CDR3 DNA reads as TGTGCCAGCAGCTACCAGGGGTGGAAAACAGATACGCAGTATTTT. V usage is TRBV5-4 and J usage is TRBJ2-3, with D possibly TRBD1 on 6 matching bases. The germline gives CDR1 SGHNT, CDR2 YYREEE (reference sequence). The CDR3 totals 15 residues. The germline V and J ends were trimmed by 3 bases and 3 bases, with 14 bases remaining between them.